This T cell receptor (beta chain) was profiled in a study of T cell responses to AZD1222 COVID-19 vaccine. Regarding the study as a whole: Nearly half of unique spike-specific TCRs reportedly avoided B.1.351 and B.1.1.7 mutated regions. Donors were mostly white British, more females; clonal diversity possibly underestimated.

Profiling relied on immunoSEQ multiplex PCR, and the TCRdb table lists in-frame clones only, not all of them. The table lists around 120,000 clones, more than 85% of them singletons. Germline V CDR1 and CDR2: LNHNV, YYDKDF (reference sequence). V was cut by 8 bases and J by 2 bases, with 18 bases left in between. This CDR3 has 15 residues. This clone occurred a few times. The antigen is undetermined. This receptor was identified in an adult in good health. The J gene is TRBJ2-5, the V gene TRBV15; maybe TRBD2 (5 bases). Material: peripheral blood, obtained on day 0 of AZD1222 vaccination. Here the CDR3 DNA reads TGTGCCACCTCCCCCGGACTCGCCACACAAGAGACCCAGTACTTC. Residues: CATSPGLATQETQYF.